This entry describes one T cell receptor beta chain. The source of the sample is a study of blood T cell repertoires in COVID-19. Study as a whole: From the United States, Italy and Spain came samples of acute and convalescent COVID-19. Sources were T cells, B-cell-depleted T cells, or PBMCs; the material itself was cDNA or gDNA.

Original processing notes: How many nucleated cells were present was estimated from reference gene primer amplification. Assay used: immunoSEQ multiplex PCR; TCRdb lists only in-frame clones, some missing. The V and J calls and clone size were taken over from that table, and D and trimming were inferred from the DNA. The sample lists a few hundred thousand clones; about 86% were seen once. V trimming: 5 bases; J trimming: 4 bases; junction bases outside the gene matches: 5. This CDR3 contains 14 residues. The germline CDR1 and CDR2 sequences are SEHNR and FQNEAQ (reference sequence). The chain combines TRBV7-9 with TRBJ1-2, with 9 bases that match TRBD1. The sample comprised PBMCs or T cells enriched from blood (not recorded which). This clonotype was obtained from a woman aged 40 to 55 with acute COVID-19. CDR3 protein: CASSPGQGAYGYTF. The CDR3 DNA reads as TGTGCCAGCAGCCCGGGACAGGGAGCCTATGGCTACACCTTC.